A selection of T cell receptor beta chains follows, all from one sample in a study of radiotherapy plus CTLA-4 blockade in lung cancer. Sequencing was performed with immunoSEQ multiplex PCR; in TCRdb, only in-frame clones are kept and a portion is missing. The sample carries approximately 85,000 clones, 70% to 90% recorded once. The source was peripheral blood, collected from a patient treated with radiotherapy plus ipilimumab. These receptor sequences come from a human donor with non-small cell lung cancer who had a partial response to radiotherapy plus ipilimumab. Each CDR3 is given with its conserved first and last residue. Fields, in order: CDR3 DNA, CDR3 protein, J gene, CDR3 length, V gene, D gene, clone size. The D gene is left open where the match is weak. Clone size, where shown, is once, few, many, or a class for clones that have expanded.

CDR3 DNA: TGCGCCAGCAGCCGAATACTAGCGGGAGTCTACGAGCAGTACTTC
CDR3 protein: CASSRILAGVYEQYF
J gene: TRBJ2-7
CDR3 length: 15
V gene: TRBV5-1
D gene: TRBD2
clone size: .

CDR3 DNA: TGTGCCAGCAGGCTGCCAGGGGGTACTGAAAAACTGTTTTTT
CDR3 protein: CASRLPGGTEKLFF
J gene: TRBJ1-4
CDR3 length: 14
V gene: TRBV6-1
D gene: TRBD1
clone size: .

CDR3 DNA: TGTGCCAGCAACATGAGGCAGACCCCCCAGCCCCAGCATTTT
CDR3 protein: CASNMRQTPQPQHF
J gene: TRBJ1-5
CDR3 length: 14
V gene: TRBV6-5
D gene: .
clone size: .

CDR3 DNA: TGTGCCAGCAGCTTTGGACAGATTAACACTGAAGCTTTCTTT
CDR3 protein: CASSFGQINTEAFF
J gene: TRBJ1-1
CDR3 length: 14
V gene: TRBV7-6
D gene: .
clone size: .

CDR3 DNA: TGTGCCAGCAGTTTTCACAGCCCTCGGTTCTTC
CDR3 protein: CASSFHSPRFF
J gene: TRBJ2-1
CDR3 length: 11
V gene: TRBV28
D gene: .
clone size: .

CDR3 DNA: TGTGCCAGCAGCTTGACTAGCGGGAGAGATACGCAGTATTTT
CDR3 protein: CASSLTSGRDTQYF
J gene: TRBJ2-3
CDR3 length: 14
V gene: TRBV7-2
D gene: TRBD2
clone size: .

CDR3 DNA: TGCGCCAGCAGCTTGGGGCAGGTAGGCACTGAAGCTTTCTTT
CDR3 protein: CASSLGQVGTEAFF
J gene: TRBJ1-1
CDR3 length: 14
V gene: TRBV5-1
D gene: .
clone size: .

CDR3 DNA: TGTGCCAGCAGCTTTAGCGGGACTTACACAGATACGCAGTATTTT
CDR3 protein: CASSFSGTYTDTQYF
J gene: TRBJ2-3
CDR3 length: 15
V gene: TRBV5-4
D gene: TRBD2
clone size: .

CDR3 DNA: TGTGCCAGCTCACCAGCCACCTCCAGGCAGGGTGAATATGGCTACACCTTC
CDR3 protein: CASSPATSRQGEYGYTF
J gene: TRBJ1-2
CDR3 length: 17
V gene: TRBV18
D gene: .
clone size: .

CDR3 DNA: TGTGCCACCAGCAGAGAGGGGACAGGGGACGAAAAACTGTTTTTT
CDR3 protein: CATSREGTGDEKLFF
J gene: TRBJ1-4
CDR3 length: 15
V gene: TRBV15
D gene: TRBD1
clone size: .

CDR3 DNA: TGTGCCAGCTCAGCTACAGGGGCTTCGCGCTTC
CDR3 protein: CASSATGASRF
J gene: TRBJ2-7
CDR3 length: 11
V gene: TRBV18
D gene: TRBD1
clone size: once

CDR3 DNA: TGTGCCAGCAGTATGGCCGGGACTCGCTCCAATGAGCAGTTCTTC
CDR3 protein: CASSMAGTRSNEQFF
J gene: TRBJ2-1
CDR3 length: 15
V gene: TRBV28
D gene: .
clone size: .

CDR3 DNA: TGTGCCAGCTCCTCTCAGGGTCTCAATCAGCCCCAGCATTTT
CDR3 protein: CASSSQGLNQPQHF
J gene: TRBJ1-5
CDR3 length: 14
V gene: TRBV6-1
D gene: .
clone size: .

CDR3 DNA: TGTGCCAGCAGTACTCGACAGACCGGGGAGCTGTTTTTT
CDR3 protein: CASSTRQTGELFF
J gene: TRBJ2-2
CDR3 length: 13
V gene: TRBV28
D gene: .
clone size: .

CDR3 DNA: TGTGCCAGCAGTTACAGGGGCCCCTTGAACACTGAAGCTTTCTTT
CDR3 protein: CASSYRGPLNTEAFF
J gene: TRBJ1-1
CDR3 length: 15
V gene: TRBV27
D gene: TRBD1
clone size: .

CDR3 DNA: TGTGCCAGCAGCCCACCGGGACAGTACTATGGCTACACCTTC
CDR3 protein: CASSPPGQYYGYTF
J gene: TRBJ1-2
CDR3 length: 14
V gene: TRBV5-6
D gene: TRBD1
clone size: once

CDR3 DNA: TGTGCCACCAGCAGAGAACAGGGAGGGGACAACATTCAGTACTTC
CDR3 protein: CATSREQGGDNIQYF
J gene: TRBJ2-4
CDR3 length: 15
V gene: TRBV15
D gene: .
clone size: .

CDR3 DNA: TGCAGCGTTGAACTTGGGGGGTTCCACGAGCAGTACTTC
CDR3 protein: CSVELGGFHEQYF
J gene: TRBJ2-7
CDR3 length: 13
V gene: TRBV29-1
D gene: .
clone size: .

CDR3 DNA: TGTGCCAGCACCCGAGGCGGGCAGGGGGATTGGGATGAGCAGTTCTTC
CDR3 protein: CASTRGGQGDWDEQFF
J gene: TRBJ2-1
CDR3 length: 16
V gene: TRBV7-4
D gene: TRBD1
clone size: .

CDR3 DNA: TGTGCCAGCAGTTTTGGGGGCGGTAACACCGGGGAGCTGTTTTTT
CDR3 protein: CASSFGGGNTGELFF
J gene: TRBJ2-2
CDR3 length: 15
V gene: TRBV28
D gene: .
clone size: .

CDR3 DNA: TGTGCCAGCAGCTCGGGACAGTTTTTGAACACTGAAGCTTTCTTT
CDR3 protein: CASSSGQFLNTEAFF
J gene: TRBJ1-1
CDR3 length: 15
V gene: TRBV5-4
D gene: TRBD1
clone size: .

CDR3 DNA: TGTGCCAGCAGCGTAGATCCAGCGGGAGGGGTTAATGAGCAGTTCTTC
CDR3 protein: CASSVDPAGGVNEQFF
J gene: TRBJ2-1
CDR3 length: 16
V gene: TRBV9
D gene: TRBD2
clone size: .

CDR3 DNA: TGTGCCAGCAAGTCCGGAGACCTCGCTGAAGCTTTCTTT
CDR3 protein: CASKSGDLAEAFF
J gene: TRBJ1-1
CDR3 length: 13
V gene: TRBV28
D gene: .
clone size: .

CDR3 DNA: TGTGCCAGCAGCTTAGTGCGCGGGACTAGCGGGAGGGCTTCCCGGGGCGATGAGCAGTTCTTC
CDR3 protein: CASSLVRGTSGRASRGDEQFF
J gene: TRBJ2-1
CDR3 length: 21
V gene: TRBV7-8
D gene: TRBD2
clone size: .

CDR3 DNA: TGTGCCACCAGCGTACAGGTGGGCCAAGAGACCCAGTACTTC
CDR3 protein: CATSVQVGQETQYF
J gene: TRBJ2-5
CDR3 length: 14
V gene: TRBV15
D gene: .
clone size: .

CDR3 DNA: TGTGCCATCAGTGAGTCGATGGTCGGGAACACCGGGGAGCTGTTTTTT
CDR3 protein: CAISESMVGNTGELFF
J gene: TRBJ2-2
CDR3 length: 16
V gene: TRBV10-3
D gene: .
clone size: .

CDR3 DNA: TGCGCCAGCAGCACTCGATCGACAGGGGCGGATACGCAGTATTTT
CDR3 protein: CASSTRSTGADTQYF
J gene: TRBJ2-3
CDR3 length: 15
V gene: TRBV5-1
D gene: TRBD1
clone size: .

CDR3 DNA: TGTGCCACCAGCAGAGATTTCCCGGGACAGGGATCCTACGAGCAGTACTTC
CDR3 protein: CATSRDFPGQGSYEQYF
J gene: TRBJ2-7
CDR3 length: 17
V gene: TRBV15
D gene: TRBD1
clone size: .

CDR3 DNA: TGTGCCAGCAGCCAATCTGGGACAGGGGCAGGAGAGACCCAGTACTTC
CDR3 protein: CASSQSGTGAGETQYF
J gene: TRBJ2-5
CDR3 length: 16
V gene: TRBV4-2
D gene: TRBD1
clone size: .

CDR3 DNA: TGCGCCAGCAGCCTACCGACTAGCACAGATACGCAGTATTTT
CDR3 protein: CASSLPTSTDTQYF
J gene: TRBJ2-3
CDR3 length: 14
V gene: TRBV5-1
D gene: .
clone size: .

CDR3 DNA: TGTGCCAGCAGCCCACCTATCGGAAACACCATATATTTT
CDR3 protein: CASSPPIGNTIYF
J gene: TRBJ1-3
CDR3 length: 13
V gene: TRBV7-9
D gene: .
clone size: .

CDR3 DNA: TGTGCCAGCAGTTCAACCCTGACTAGCGGGAGTCTGGAGCAGTACTTC
CDR3 protein: CASSSTLTSGSLEQYF
J gene: TRBJ2-7
CDR3 length: 16
V gene: TRBV27
D gene: TRBD2
clone size: .

CDR3 DNA: TGTGCCAGCAGCGTAACCCCAGAGGGGGCAGGCGGAGAAGCTTTCTTT
CDR3 protein: CASSVTPEGAGGEAFF
J gene: TRBJ1-1
CDR3 length: 16
V gene: TRBV9
D gene: TRBD1
clone size: .

CDR3 DNA: TGTGCCAGCAGCTTTCCTCTAGCGGGGGATACGCAGTATTTT
CDR3 protein: CASSFPLAGDTQYF
J gene: TRBJ2-3
CDR3 length: 14
V gene: TRBV5-4
D gene: TRBD2
clone size: .

CDR3 DNA: TGTGCCAGCTCACCAAACCAGGGGAACACTGAAGCTTTCTTT
CDR3 protein: CASSPNQGNTEAFF
J gene: TRBJ1-1
CDR3 length: 14
V gene: TRBV18
D gene: .
clone size: .

CDR3 DNA: TGTGCCAGCAGCTTACACAGTAACACCGGGGAGCTGTTTTTT
CDR3 protein: CASSLHSNTGELFF
J gene: TRBJ2-2
CDR3 length: 14
V gene: TRBV11-2
D gene: .
clone size: once

CDR3 DNA: TGTGCCAGCAGCGGCGGGTGGGGAACTGAAGCTTTCTTT
CDR3 protein: CASSGGWGTEAFF
J gene: TRBJ1-1
CDR3 length: 13
V gene: TRBV2
D gene: .
clone size: few

CDR3 DNA: TGTGCCAGCAGTTTATCCGTGAACACTGAAGCTTTCTTT
CDR3 protein: CASSLSVNTEAFF
J gene: TRBJ1-1
CDR3 length: 13
V gene: TRBV27
D gene: .
clone size: .

CDR3 DNA: TGTGCCAGCAGGACTGGGTCTCTTAGCTACACCTTC
CDR3 protein: CASRTGSLSYTF
J gene: TRBJ1-2
CDR3 length: 12
V gene: TRBV6-1
D gene: .
clone size: .

CDR3 DNA: TGTGCCAGCAGCTTATTACTAGCGGGAGAAACCCAGTACTTC
CDR3 protein: CASSLLLAGETQYF
J gene: TRBJ2-5
CDR3 length: 14
V gene: TRBV7-2
D gene: TRBD2
clone size: .

CDR3 DNA: TGTGCCAGCAGTCTACGGGACACCTACGAGCAGTACTTC
CDR3 protein: CASSLRDTYEQYF
J gene: TRBJ2-7
CDR3 length: 13
V gene: TRBV6-5
D gene: .
clone size: .

CDR3 DNA: TGTGCCAGCAGCTTAGCGCGGGCTAGCGGAGAACAAGAGACCCAGTACTTC
CDR3 protein: CASSLARASGEQETQYF
J gene: TRBJ2-5
CDR3 length: 17
V gene: TRBV7-9
D gene: TRBD2
clone size: .

CDR3 DNA: TGTGCCAGCAGGTCCGGACAGGCCCTCTTGAATGAGCAGTTCTTC
CDR3 protein: CASRSGQALLNEQFF
J gene: TRBJ2-1
CDR3 length: 15
V gene: TRBV11-2
D gene: TRBD1
clone size: once

CDR3 DNA: TGTGCCAGCAGCTCTCTAGCGGGAGTAGTAGATACGCAGTATTTT
CDR3 protein: CASSSLAGVVDTQYF
J gene: TRBJ2-3
CDR3 length: 15
V gene: TRBV7-9
D gene: TRBD2
clone size: .

CDR3 DNA: TGTGCCAGCAGTAACAGCCTTAATGAAAAACTGTTTTTT
CDR3 protein: CASSNSLNEKLFF
J gene: TRBJ1-4
CDR3 length: 13
V gene: TRBV7-9
D gene: .
clone size: .

CDR3 DNA: TGTGCCAGCAGTTTAGGGAGGTATGAAGCTTTCTTT
CDR3 protein: CASSLGRYEAFF
J gene: TRBJ1-1
CDR3 length: 12
V gene: TRBV28
D gene: .
clone size: .

CDR3 DNA: TGTGCCAGCAGTCCCGACAGGGGGGCCCAAGATACGCAGTATTTT
CDR3 protein: CASSPDRGAQDTQYF
J gene: TRBJ2-3
CDR3 length: 15
V gene: TRBV27
D gene: TRBD1
clone size: few

CDR3 DNA: TGTGCCAGCAGCTTAGTAGCGACTACAGATACGCAGTATTTT
CDR3 protein: CASSLVATTDTQYF
J gene: TRBJ2-3
CDR3 length: 14
V gene: TRBV11-3
D gene: .
clone size: .

CDR3 DNA: TGTGCCAGCAAAATCCGGGACAGGGACCGTGCTTTCTTT
CDR3 protein: CASKIRDRDRAFF
J gene: TRBJ1-1
CDR3 length: 13
V gene: TRBV6-5
D gene: TRBD1
clone size: .

CDR3 DNA: TGTGCCAGCAGTCGATTAGGACAGGGGCCATACGAGCAGTACTTC
CDR3 protein: CASSRLGQGPYEQYF
J gene: TRBJ2-7
CDR3 length: 15
V gene: TRBV7-9
D gene: TRBD1
clone size: .

CDR3 DNA: TGCGCCAGCAGCCTGGGACAGGGACGCTACACCTTC
CDR3 protein: CASSLGQGRYTF
J gene: TRBJ1-2
CDR3 length: 12
V gene: TRBV5-1
D gene: TRBD1
clone size: .

CDR3 DNA: TGTGCCAGCAGCGTAGGGTGGGCCGGCACAGATACGCAGTATTTT
CDR3 protein: CASSVGWAGTDTQYF
J gene: TRBJ2-3
CDR3 length: 15
V gene: TRBV9
D gene: .
clone size: .

CDR3 DNA: TGTGCCAGCAGCTTAAAAGCTTCACCCCTCCACTTT
CDR3 protein: CASSLKASPLHF
J gene: TRBJ1-6
CDR3 length: 12
V gene: TRBV13
D gene: .
clone size: .